The rows below give T cell receptor beta chains drawn from one sample of a study of metastatic and nonmetastatic thyroid tumors. TCRdb re-clonotyped the PCR reads via MiXCR. The table includes some 20,000 clones, 28% detected once. The sample taken for sequencing was tumor tissue. The receptors were sampled from a female donor with papillary thyroid cancer or a benign thyroid nodule (not recorded which). Some clones in this sample may be carry-over from other donors' samples. CDR3s include the opening cysteine and the closing phenylalanine or tryptophan. Each record gives: clone size, J gene, D gene, V gene, CDR3 protein, CDR3 DNA. A D gene is named only where the DNA matches it firmly. Size is stated for part of the rows, as once, few or many counts, or as a class when the clone is expanded.

clone_size: -
j_call: TRBJ2-7
d_call: TRBD2
v_call: TRBV5-1
cdr3_aa: CASSLTSGSSEQYF
cdr3_nt: TGCGCCAGCAGCCTGACTAGCGGGAGTAGCGAGCAGTACTTC

clone_size: few
j_call: TRBJ1-3
d_call: -
v_call: TRBV14
cdr3_aa: CASSQGGSGNTIYF
cdr3_nt: TGTGCCAGCAGCCAAGGGGGATCGGGAAACACCATATATTTT

clone_size: many
j_call: TRBJ2-1
d_call: -
v_call: TRBV11-3
cdr3_aa: CASSLTLGLGEQFF
cdr3_nt: TGTGCCAGCAGCTTAACTCTCGGGTTGGGTGAGCAGTTCTTC

clone_size: medium-sized
j_call: TRBJ2-1
d_call: TRBD1
v_call: TRBV12-3/TRBV12-4
cdr3_aa: CASGAGQAIYNEQFF
cdr3_nt: TGTGCCAGCGGGGCCGGACAGGCCATTTACAATGAGCAGTTCTTC

clone_size: -
j_call: TRBJ2-1
d_call: TRBD2
v_call: TRBV13
cdr3_aa: CARFRYKLGRAGKDNEQFF
cdr3_nt: TGTGCCAGGTTTAGGTATAAGCTAGGGAGGGCCGGGAAGGACAATGAGCAGTTCTTC

clone_size: -
j_call: TRBJ2-7
d_call: TRBD2
v_call: TRBV2
cdr3_aa: CASRATSGRSIYEQYF
cdr3_nt: TGTGCCAGCAGAGCGACTAGCGGGAGGTCCATTTACGAGCAGTACTTC

clone_size: many
j_call: TRBJ2-3
d_call: -
v_call: TRBV11-2
cdr3_aa: CASSLGGTSFPTQYF
cdr3_nt: TGTGCCAGCAGCTTGGGCGGGACCTCCTTTCCTACGCAGTATTTT

clone_size: -
j_call: TRBJ1-5
d_call: -
v_call: TRBV6-2/TRBV6-3
cdr3_aa: CASRGQGNNQPQHF
cdr3_nt: TGTGCCAGCCGGGGGCAGGGCAATAATCAGCCCCAGCATTTT

clone_size: many
j_call: TRBJ2-7
d_call: -
v_call: TRBV5-8
cdr3_aa: CASRPPWVNYEQYF
cdr3_nt: TGTGCCAGCAGGCCACCGTGGGTAAACTACGAGCAGTACTTC

clone_size: -
j_call: TRBJ2-3
d_call: -
v_call: TRBV20-1
cdr3_aa: CSASLTSTDTQYF
cdr3_nt: TGCAGTGCTTCTCTTACTAGCACAGATACGCAGTATTTT

clone_size: many
j_call: TRBJ2-1
d_call: -
v_call: TRBV29-1
cdr3_aa: CSVLLAFGYNEQFF
cdr3_nt: TGCAGCGTTCTTCTAGCTTTTGGGTACAATGAGCAGTTCTTC

clone_size: many
j_call: TRBJ1-3
d_call: TRBD1
v_call: TRBV29-1
cdr3_aa: CSVATGNGNTIYF
cdr3_nt: TGCAGCGTCGCGACAGGGAATGGAAACACCATATATTTT

clone_size: many
j_call: TRBJ2-5
d_call: -
v_call: TRBV15
cdr3_aa: CATSRDRETQYF
cdr3_nt: TGTGCCACCAGCAGAGATAGGGAGACCCAGTACTTC

clone_size: few
j_call: TRBJ2-7
d_call: -
v_call: TRBV30
cdr3_aa: CAWSPGRRENYF
cdr3_nt: TGTGCCTGGAGCCCGGGGAGGCGCGAGAATTACTTC

clone_size: many
j_call: TRBJ1-2
d_call: -
v_call: TRBV9
cdr3_aa: CASSPGWGYTF
cdr3_nt: TGTGCCAGCAGTCCAGGGTGGGGCTACACCTTC

clone_size: many
j_call: TRBJ2-2
d_call: -
v_call: TRBV19
cdr3_aa: CASSIAGSGLANTGELFF
cdr3_nt: TGTGCCAGTAGTATAGCCGGAAGCGGGCTGGCGAACACCGGGGAGCTGTTTTTT

clone_size: -
j_call: TRBJ2-2
d_call: -
v_call: TRBV6-5
cdr3_aa: CASSYEASNTGELFF
cdr3_nt: TGTGCCAGCAGTTACGAGGCCAGTAACACCGGGGAGCTGTTTTTT

clone_size: -
j_call: TRBJ2-3
d_call: -
v_call: TRBV12-3/TRBV12-4
cdr3_aa: CASSHGLPDTQYF
cdr3_nt: TGTGCCAGCAGTCATGGACTTCCAGATACACAGTATTTT

clone_size: -
j_call: TRBJ2-7
d_call: -
v_call: TRBV6-5
cdr3_aa: CASSYGIRQEHYF
cdr3_nt: TGTGCCAGCAGTTACGGTATCCGGCAGGAGCATTACTTC

clone_size: many
j_call: TRBJ2-5
d_call: TRBD2
v_call: TRBV11-1
cdr3_aa: CASNHPGGETQYF
cdr3_nt: TGTGCCAGCAACCACCCCGGGGGGGAGACCCAGTACTTC

clone_size: -
j_call: TRBJ1-2
d_call: TRBD1
v_call: TRBV20-1
cdr3_aa: CSASDSFKQGIGYTF
cdr3_nt: TGCAGTGCTAGTGATTCCTTTAAACAGGGGATCGGCTACACCTTC

clone_size: few
j_call: TRBJ2-3
d_call: -
v_call: TRBV12-3/TRBV12-4
cdr3_aa: CASSLNTDTQYF
cdr3_nt: TGTGCCAGCAGTTTGAACACAGATACGCAGTATTTT